This entry is about one T cell receptor (beta chain). Its antigen is not known. Primers: 60 Vbeta forward and 13 Jbeta reverse. Sequencing was performed with immunoSEQ multiplex PCR; in TCRdb, only in-frame clones are kept and a portion is missing. The table records around 110,000 clones, roughly 82% of them present only once. The data were taken from a study of cytomegalovirus exposure and HLA in healthy donors. Findings and limits, study-wide: Among the most significant clusters, several appeared linked to common viral pathogens in a later analysis. Most TCR beta V segments were productive about 87% or about 30% of the time in an earlier analysis. Sequencing artifact likely explains a cluster of highly shared sequence variants. In a later analysis, TCR beta V- and J-gene trimming showed a link to a missense DCLRE1C variant.

The sample comprised PBMCs. The TCR was taken from a male donor in good health and CMV-seropositive.

The CDR3 sequence: CASSQSTGLAGETQYF. CDR3 DNA: TGCGCCAGCAGTCAATCGACAGGACTAGCGGGAGAGACCCAGTACTTC. V and J are TRBV23-1 and TRBJ2-5, with TRBD2 identical over 11 bases. TRBV23-1 is identified as an open reading frame with a role that is uncertain. V trimming: 0 bases; J trimming: 4 bases; junction bases outside the gene matches: 4. The CDR3 loop spans 16 amino acids.